The rows below give T cell receptor beta chains drawn from one sample of a study of patients and donors after allogeneic stem cell transplantation. MiXCR was run by TCRdb on the RT-PCR reads, yielding one entry per CDR3 protein. The sample holds some 960,000 distinct CDR3 sequences; roughly 17% are singletons and the top ten take about 6%. The sample was blood, either unsorted or a sorted T cell fraction (not recorded which). Receptor source: a human donor who was either an allogeneic HSCT recipient or a stem cell or donor lymphocyte infusion donor (not recorded which). It is not recorded whose cells these are; they may come from a transplant donor. Both conserved end residues are part of each CDR3. Each record gives: J gene, clone size, CDR3 length, D gene, V gene, CDR3 DNA, CDR3 protein. A D gene is named only where the DNA matches it firmly. Clone size is shown for a subset of rows, as once, few, many or a class of expanded clone.

TRBJ1-2,NA,15,NA,TRBV7-2,TGTGCCAGCAGCTTAGCGAAGGTAGACAGCGGCGGCTACACCTTC,CASSLAKVDSGGYTF
TRBJ1-1,NA,15,TRBD1,TRBV6-1,TGTGCCAGCAAAACGGACAGGGCATTGAACACTGAAGCTTTCTTT,CASKTDRALNTEAFF
TRBJ2-5,NA,14,NA,TRBV30,TGTGCCTGGAGTGTACGGCGGGGGCGAGAGACCCAGTACTTC,CAWSVRRGRETQYF
TRBJ1-5,few,13,NA,TRBV7-8,TGTGCCAGCAGCCTAACCAGAAATCAGCCCCAGCATTTT,CASSLTRNQPQHF
TRBJ1-1,NA,15,NA,TRBV12-3/TRBV12-4,TGTGCCAGCAGCAAGCATTGGCCATTCGAGGCCGGAGCTTTCTTT,CASSKHWPFEAGAFF
TRBJ2-3,NA,16,NA,TRBV4-3,TGCGCCAGCAGCCAACACGGGGGCTCGCGCACAGATACGCAGTATTTT,CASSQHGGSRTDTQYF
TRBJ1-1,NA,13,NA,TRBV29-1,TGCAGCGTCACACGGGGGGGGAACACTGAAGCTTTCTTT,CSVTRGGNTEAFF
TRBJ2-7,NA,14,NA,TRBV3-1,TGTGCCAGCAGCGACGTAGGAGAGTCCTACGAGCAGTACTTC,CASSDVGESYEQYF
TRBJ2-3,NA,14,NA,TRBV24-1,TGTGCCACCGGAGGGCGGGATAGCACAGATACGCAGTATTTT,CATGGRDSTDTQYF
TRBJ1-1,few,13,TRBD1,TRBV6-1,TGTGCCAGCAGCCGCGGCGGGACAGGTGAAGCTTTCTTT,CASSRGGTGEAFF
TRBJ2-2,few,16,TRBD2,TRBV9,TGTGCCAGCAGCGTAATCGCTAGCGGGAGTCCCGGGGAGCTGTTTTTT,CASSVIASGSPGELFF
TRBJ2-7,NA,16,TRBD1,TRBV19,TGTGCCAGTAGTATAGGGTGGGACAGCGGTACCTACGAGCAGTACTTC,CASSIGWDSGTYEQYF
TRBJ1-6,many,14,NA,TRBV20-1,TGCAGTGCTAGAGAGGCCCGGAGGAATTCACCCCTCCACTTT,CSAREARRNSPLHF
TRBJ2-2,few,15,TRBD2,TRBV12-3/TRBV12-4,TGTGCCAGCAGATTCAGCGGGAGTTTGACCGGGGAGCTGTTTTTT,CASRFSGSLTGELFF
TRBJ1-1,NA,13,NA,TRBV20-1,TGCAGTGCTAGAGGGGTGGGAATCACTGAAGCTTTCTTT,CSARGVGITEAFF
TRBJ2-7,NA,14,NA,TRBV7-9,TGTGCCAGCAGCCTGATGACAGGAGCCTACGAGCAGTACTTC,CASSLMTGAYEQYF
TRBJ2-7,NA,14,TRBD1,TRBV20-1,TGCAGTGCTCACGACAGGGTTGGGCGCTACGAGCAGTACTTC,CSAHDRVGRYEQYF
TRBJ1-1,few,12,NA,TRBV2,TGTGCCAGCAGTGAATGGGAAACTGAAGCTTTCTTT,CASSEWETEAFF
TRBJ2-5,NA,15,NA,TRBV15,TGTGCCACCAGCAGAGGGGTACAGCCAGGGGAGACCCAGTACTTC,CATSRGVQPGETQYF
TRBJ2-2,NA,13,NA,TRBV5-1,TGCGCCAGCAACGGGGTAGGCACCGGGGAGCTGTTTTTT,CASNGVGTGELFF
TRBJ2-1,NA,18,NA,TRBV6-2/TRBV6-3,TGTGCCAGCAGTACCTACTCATACAGGGAGAGCTCCTACAATGAGCAGTTCTTC,CASSTYSYRESSYNEQFF
TRBJ2-7,NA,15,TRBD2,TRBV6-1,TGTGCCAGCACACAGATCGGGGGGGACTCCTACGAGCAGTACTTC,CASTQIGGDSYEQYF
TRBJ2-7,few,14,NA,TRBV2,TGTGCCAGCGTTCCCGGGAAAGGAACGGGCGAGCAGTACTTC,CASVPGKGTGEQYF
TRBJ2-1,NA,15,TRBD1,TRBV29-1,TGCAGCGTTGAGGGAGACAGGGGGCCCTTTGGTGAGCAGTTCTTC,CSVEGDRGPFGEQFF
TRBJ2-5,many,16,TRBD1,TRBV20-1,TGCAGTGCTAGGAGAGTAGAGGGACAGGGGCAAGAGACCCAGTACTTC,CSARRVEGQGQETQYF
TRBJ1-1,many,16,NA,TRBV6-5,TGTGCCAGCAGTTACTCGCGGGCTGGAGGGTACACTGAAGCTTTCTTT,CASSYSRAGGYTEAFF
TRBJ2-7,NA,15,TRBD2,TRBV29-1,TGCAGCGTTGACGGGGGGAGGCCCGAAAACTACGAGCAGTACTTC,CSVDGGRPENYEQYF
TRBJ2-7,NA,13,NA,TRBV12-3/TRBV12-4,TGTGCCAGCAGTTCTGTTGAAATCGGCGAGCAGTACTTC,CASSSVEIGEQYF
TRBJ2-2,many,13,NA,TRBV5-1,TGCGCCAGCAGCTTGAAAACGGACGGGGAGCTGTTTTTT,CASSLKTDGELFF
TRBJ2-2,NA,14,NA,TRBV12-3/TRBV12-4,TGTGCCAGCAGACTCCAAGGGAACACCGGGGAGCTGTTTTTT,CASRLQGNTGELFF
TRBJ1-2,many,14,NA,TRBV21-1,TGTGCCAGCAGCAAAGGGCCGGGGGGTAATGGCTACACCTTC,CASSKGPGGNGYTF
TRBJ2-2,NA,15,TRBD1,TRBV6-1,TGTGCCAGCAGTCACCGGACAGGGCCCACCGGGGAGCTGTTTTTT,CASSHRTGPTGELFF
TRBJ2-7,many,13,NA,TRBV7-8,TGTGCCAGCAGCTTATCCTGGGGGGACGAGCAGTACTTC,CASSLSWGDEQYF
TRBJ2-7,NA,14,NA,TRBV6-1,TGTGCCAGCACCCGGGGGACGGGGGACTACGAGCAGTACTTC,CASTRGTGDYEQYF
TRBJ1-1,NA,12,NA,TRBV29-1,TGCAGCCAAAGGGGACGGAACACTGAAGCTTTCTTT,CSQRGRNTEAFF
TRBJ1-1,NA,15,TRBD1,TRBV19,TGTGCCAGTAGTGCATACAGGGGGCAGGGGACTGAAGCTTTCTTT,CASSAYRGQGTEAFF
TRBJ2-2,few,16,NA,TRBV5-1,TGCGCCAGCAGCTTGGAGGGGCGGGCGCGCACCGGGGAGCTGTTTTTT,CASSLEGRARTGELFF